This TCR beta chain came from a study of graft-versus-host responses after intestinal transplantation. Across the study: Anti-thymocyte globulin induction, then tacrolimus and steroids for around 3 years, went to all recipients. Study conclusions and caveats: Early after transplant, HvG clones declined as circulating GvH clones peaked. Some GvH clones appeared in ileal mucosa or blood before recipient bone marrow.

Measured with immunoSEQ multiplex PCR; TCRdb has only the in-frame clones, and not every one. Of over 55,000 clones listed, less than 95% were seen once; the top ten hold 1.3%. A remark on this clone: What it binds is unknown. Distinct nucleotide sequences in the sample also encode this CDR3.

CDR3 size: 14 residues. Per the germline V gene, CDR1 is SGHTA and CDR2 is FQGTGA. V was clipped by 5 bases and J by 0 bases; unmatched bases: 2. The TCR originated in a human donor who received an intestinal transplant. The sample consisted of unstimulated CD8+ T cells sorted from spleen or lymph node cells, taken before intestinal transplant. V is TRBV7-3 and J is TRBJ2-3, with TRBD2 matching 7 bases. DNA of the CDR3: TGTGCCAGCAGCCCCGGGGGGAGCACAGATACGCAGTATTTT. Amino acids: CASSPGGSTDTQYF.